Presented here are 14 T cell receptor beta chains from one specimen sequenced in a study of T cells in Graves' hyperthyroidism and ophthalmopathy. Regions amplified from RNA transcripts were the TCR beta CDR3 regions. In the first-round RT-PCR of the TCR CDR3, the HTBI primer set was used. TCRdb passed the multiplex PCR reads through MiXCR, listing each CDR3 protein once. The table includes 610,000 or so distinct CDR3 sequences, under 60% detected once. The sequencing input was peripheral blood or thyroid tissue (not recorded which). All receptors derive from a woman between 18 and 30 years old with Graves' hyperthyroidism.

V usage is TRBV15 and J usage is TRBJ1-5; D gene ambiguous. The CDR3 length is 12 residues. Germline CDR1 and CDR2: LNHNV and YYDKDF (reference sequence). Trimming stripped 5 bases from V and 8 bases from J, with 10 bases between. The DNA for the CDR3 is TGTGCCACCAGCCTGGCGGGAGAGCCCCAGCATTTT. The encoded protein is CATSLAGEPQHF. Full variable domain (missing parts from reference TRBV15 and TRBJ1-5): DAMVIQNPRYQVTQFGKPVTLSCSQTLNHNVMYWYQQKSSQAPKLLFHYYDKDFNNEADTPDNFQSRRPNTSFCFLDIRSPGLGDTAMYLCATSLAGEPQHFGDGTRLSIL.

There are many counts of this clonotype. The V and J genes are TRBV6-5 and TRBJ2-7; 8 positions agree with TRBD1. CDR1 and CDR2 (germline): MNHEY, SVGAGI. The CDR3 runs 15 residues. Unmatched junction bases numbered 8, after V lost 5 bases and J lost 2 bases. In DNA form, the CDR3 reads TGTGCCAGCAGTCATGGACAGGGCCGGACCTACGAGCAGTACTTC. Protein sequence: CASSHGQGRTYEQYF.

The V gene is TRBV4-1, the J gene TRBJ1-4; 7 nucleotides match TRBD1. The V gene's germline CDR1 is MGHRA and CDR2 YSYEKL. The CDR3 extends over 15 amino acids. V trimming: 3 bases; J trimming: 4 bases; junction bases outside the gene matches: 5. The CDR3 DNA reads TGCGCCAGCAGCCATGGGACAGCCTATAATGAAAAACTGTTTTTT. This translates into CASSHGTAYNEKLFF.

The genes are TRBV7-9 and TRBJ1-2; 9 bases fit TRBD1. Unmatched junction bases numbered 12, after V lost 4 bases and J lost 6 bases. The V gene's germline CDR1 is SEHNR and CDR2 FQNEAQ (reference sequence). The CDR3 runs 16 residues. CDR3 sequence reads: CASSSMGQGYSHGYTF. The CDR3 region has the DNA TGTGCCAGCAGCTCCATGGGACAGGGTTATTCGCATGGCTACACCTTC.

As concerns this clonotype: A read error may be the cause here, since a much bigger clone is one base away. The chain carries TRBV6-1 and TRBJ2-5; 8 bases match TRBD2. Germline CDR1 is MNHNS and CDR2 is SASEGT. This CDR3 has 16 residues. The DNA of the CDR3 is TGTGCCGGCAGTGAACCCGGGAGGGACGAGAGGGAGACCCAGTACTTC. It encodes CAGSEPGRDERETQYF.

As regards this clonotype: Because the CDR3 is missing its conserved closing phenylalanine or tryptophan, this is likely a read error. Written as DNA, the CDR3 is TGTGCCAGCAGCCTAACCCCCACAGGGAAAATCGCTGGGGCCAACGTCCTGACTTCC. This encodes CASSLTPTGKIAGANVLTS. The rearrangement uses TRBV7-9 and TRBJ2-6; D may be TRBD1 (6 bases). V dropped 5 bases and J dropped 2 bases, with 22 bases sitting between them. This CDR3 is built from 19 residues. Germline-derived CDR1 and CDR2 are SEHNR and FQNEAQ (reference sequence).

Comments on this clonotype: A much larger clone lies one base from this, so it may be a read error. The chain combines TRBV5-1 with TRBJ2-2; no clear D gene. CDR3 length equals 15 residues. Trimming pared 4 bases from V and 1 base from J, leaving 11 bases between. Germline CDR1 reads SGHRS; CDR2 reads YFSETQ. CDR3 loop: CASSLVGKNTGELFF. CDR3 DNA: TGCGCCAGCAGCCTTGTGGGGAAGAACACCGGGGAGCTGTTTTTT. Full variable domain (missing parts from reference TRBV5-1 and TRBJ2-2): KAGVTQTPRYLIKTRGQQVTLSCSPISGHRSVSWYQQTPGQGLQFLFEYFSETQRNKGNFPGRFSGRQFSNSRSEMNVSTLELGDSALYLCASSLVGKNTGELFFGEGSRLTVL.

The chain links TRBV7-9 to TRBJ2-5; maybe TRBD2 (6 bases). Trimming removed 6 bases at V and 13 bases at J, with 21 bases between. Germline V gene sequence: CDR1 SEHNR, CDR2 FQNEAQ (reference sequence). This CDR3 is 13 amino acids long. The CDR3 protein is CASSSQLEGLLYF. The CDR3 DNA reads as TGTGCCAGCAGTTCACAGTTGGAGGGGCTATTGTACTTC. Supplemented by reference TRBV7-9 and TRBJ2-5, the full variable domain reads DTGVSQNPRHKITKRGQNVTFRCDPISEHNRLYWYRQTLGQGPEFLTYFQNEAQLEKSRLLSDRFSAERPKGSFSTLEIQRTEQGDSAMYLCASSSQLEGLLYFGPGTRLLVL.

This clonotype was observed many times. The V gene is TRBV20-1, the J gene TRBJ2-7; 7 bases map to TRBD2. The V gene end was trimmed by 6 bases and the J gene end by 2 bases; junction bases not matched to a gene: 13. CDR3 length: 15 residues. Germline-derived CDR1 and CDR2 are DFQATT and SNEGSKA (reference sequence). The CDR3, as DNA: TGCAGTGCGGGGGACTATCAGGAAATTGCCTACGAGCAGTACTTC. Translation gives CSAGDYQEIAYEQYF.

This clonotype showed up many times. CDR3 protein: CASSVVVTRNTEAFF. The CDR3, as DNA: TGTGCCAGCAGTGTGGTGGTGACGAGGAACACTGAAGCTTTCTTT. This rearrangement joins TRBV6-5 to TRBJ1-1; no firm D call. This CDR3 spans 15 amino acids. Germline values: CDR1 MNHEY, CDR2 SVGAGI. Trimming removed 5 bases from V and 1 base from J, with 14 bases in between.

This chain links TRBV11-3 with TRBJ2-1; 8 nucleotides line up with TRBD2. V was clipped by 5 bases and J by 8 bases; unmatched bases: 8. This CDR3 has 14 amino acids. Germline V gene lookup returns CDR1 SGHNT and CDR2 YENEEA. CDR3 coding DNA: TGTGCCAGCAGCCCCCAGCGGGAGATCGATGAGCAGTTCTTC. Translating gives CASSPQREIDEQFF.

This clonotype was picked up a small number of times. V gene TRBV29-1 combines with J gene TRBJ1-2, with D possibly TRBD1 on 6 matching bases. The CDR3 totals 13 residues. In germline, CDR1 is SQVTM, CDR2 ANQGSEA. V lost 4 bases and J 7 bases, leaving 16 bases between the germline ends. The CDR3 loop is CSVVPGGVAGYTF. The CDR3 nucleotides read TGCAGCGTTGTCCCCGGGGGCGTGGCTGGCTACACCTTC. The variable domain in full, with the rest retrieved from reference TRBV29-1 and TRBJ1-2, is SAVISQKPSRDICQRGTSLTIQCQVDSQVTMMFWYRQQPGQSLTLIATANQGSEATYESGFVIDKFPISRPNLTFSTLTVSNMSPEDSSIYLCSVVPGGVAGYTFGSGTRLTVV.

This clonotype was counted a few times. The chain joins TRBV3-1 to TRBJ2-7; TRBD2 matches 8 bases. Germline CDR1 reads LGHDT; CDR2 reads YNNKEL (reference sequence). The V gene end was trimmed by 4 bases and the J gene end by 0 bases; junction bases not matched to a gene: 5. The CDR3 has 15 residues. The CDR3 region has the DNA TGTGCCAGCAGCCTTCGACTAGCGCCCTCCTACGAGCAGTACTTC. It is translated as CASSLRLAPSYEQYF.

Notes on this clonotype: This may arise from a read error, as a much more abundant clone is one base away. V gene TRBV20-1 combines with J gene TRBJ2-5; D uncertain. Germline V CDR1 and CDR2: DFQATT, SNEGSKA (reference sequence). The CDR3 runs 14 residues. The V end lost 1 base, the J end lost 7 bases, and 16 bases lay between the germline ends. The CDR3, as DNA: TGCAGTGCTAGAGGGGGTCAGGCAGAAGGGACCCAGTACTTC. This sequence encodes CSARGGQAEGTQYF.